This T cell receptor (beta chain) was documented in a study of cytomegalovirus exposure and HLA in healthy donors. The overall study: Earlier results showed approximately 110 million unique TCR beta sequences derived from roughly 180 million T cells. Study results and limitations: Most TCRs appeared rarely, but some public TCRs recurred in many donors. In vitro data verified three CMV-associated chains as specific for CMV antigens. TCR beta V segments were, for the most part, productive about 87% or about 30% of the time in an earlier analysis.

From germline, CDR1 is MNHEY and CDR2 SVGAGI. The CDR3 extends over 12 amino acids. V dropped 7 bases and J dropped 6 bases, with 12 bases sitting between them. Primers included in the PCR were 60 Vbeta and 13 Jbeta primers. Repertoires were generated with immunoSEQ multiplex PCR, while TCRdb's copy carries only in-frame clones and drops some. The sample holds about 190,000 clones, approximately 80% seen once. In this sample, this clone turned up once. The antigen is undetermined. This TCR was recovered from a boy aged 5-17 years in good health and CMV-seronegative. Sequences were obtained from PBMCs. J is TRBJ1-1 and V is TRBV6-5, with D perhaps TRBD1 (5 bases). Written as DNA, the CDR3 is TGTGCCAGCAATCCCCGGGGGGCTGAAGCTTTCTTT. This sequence encodes CASNPRGAEAFF.